The sequence of this TCR beta chain was determined in a study of lymphopenia after photon versus proton radiotherapy. With regard to this clone: What it binds is unknown.

The assay was immunoSEQ multiplex PCR, and TCRdb's table has in-frame clones only and misses some. The table shows about 42,000 clones, with over 80% occurring only once. V lost 5 bases to trimming and J lost 5 bases, with 12 bases between them. The CDR3 totals 13 residues. Looked up from germline, CDR1 is SGHTA and CDR2 is FQGNSA. Study observations and caveats: Photon-treated patients lost naive T cells and TCR diversity; proton-treated stayed stable. Better survival with proton therapy was suggested as possible, not demonstrated.

The sequence came from a woman aged 70 to 79 with pancreatic cancer. The specimen comprised peripheral blood, sampled from a patient treated with proton-based radiotherapy. The chain employs TRBV7-2 and TRBJ1-1; tentatively, D is TRBD1 (5 bases). As DNA, the CDR3 is TGTGCCAGCAGCACCGGGACTAGGACTGAAGCTTTCTTT. It encodes CASSTGTRTEAFF.